This T cell receptor (beta chain) was documented in a study of Graves' ophthalmopathy and Graves' hyperthyroidism. Study findings and constraints: Blood was where most expanded thyroid clonotypes above 0.001 frequency also turned up.

From fresh peripheral blood, 8 to 10 ml in volume, the PBMCs were obtained. As the template, RNA transcripts were used to amplify TCR beta CDR3 regions. HTBI primers were used in a first-round RT-PCR, which preceded a second-round multiplex PCR. Each CDR3 protein is one row after TCRdb ran MiXCR on the multiplex PCR reads. Of over 200,000 distinct CDR3 sequences in the sample, less than 30% were seen once. This clonotype was seen repeatedly, ten times or more. Antigen specificity is unknown. The CDR3 is 16 residues long. Germline V gives CDR1 SGHNT, CDR2 YENEEA. Trimming took off 5 bases at V and 5 bases at J, with 21 bases between the two ends.

The chain uses TRBV11-3 and TRBJ2-5; tentative D call: TRBD2 (6 bases). The receptor was isolated from a man aged 50-60 years with Graves' ophthalmopathy. Sequencing used peripheral blood. In nucleotides, the CDR3 is TGTGCCAGCAGCCCCGCTCCAGGGTCTGGGGGGGAGACCCAGTACTTC. It is translated as CASSPAPGSGGETQYF. The full variable domain, completed using reference TRBV11-3 and TRBJ2-5, is EAGVVQSPRYKIIEKKQPVAFWCNPISGHNTLYWYLQNLGQGPELLIRYENEEAVDDSQLPKDRFSAERLKGVDSTLKIQPAELGDSAVYLCASSPAPGSGGETQYFGPGTRLLVL.